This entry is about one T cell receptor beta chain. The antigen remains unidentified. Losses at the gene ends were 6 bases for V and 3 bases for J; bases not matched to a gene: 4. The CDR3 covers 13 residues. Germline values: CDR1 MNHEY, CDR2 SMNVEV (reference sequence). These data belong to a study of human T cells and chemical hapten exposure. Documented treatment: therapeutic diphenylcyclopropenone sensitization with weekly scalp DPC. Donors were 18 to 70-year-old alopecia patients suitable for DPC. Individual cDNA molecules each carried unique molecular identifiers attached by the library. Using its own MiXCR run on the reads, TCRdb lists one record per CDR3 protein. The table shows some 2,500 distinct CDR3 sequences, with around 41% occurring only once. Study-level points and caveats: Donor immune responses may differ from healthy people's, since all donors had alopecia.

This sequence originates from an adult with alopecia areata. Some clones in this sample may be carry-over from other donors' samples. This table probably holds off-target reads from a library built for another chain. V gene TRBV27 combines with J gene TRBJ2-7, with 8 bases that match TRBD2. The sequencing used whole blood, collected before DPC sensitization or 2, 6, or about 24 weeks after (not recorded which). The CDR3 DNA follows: TGTGCCAGCAGATCGAGCGGGAGCTACGAGCAGTACTTC. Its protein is CASRSSGSYEQYF.